This T cell receptor beta chain was sequenced during a study of response to subunit inactivated influenza vaccine. Notes on the study in general: Every seasonal influenza vaccination brings in few new T cells, the authors suggested.

Concerning this clonotype itself: What it recognizes is unknown.

TCRdb ran MiXCR on the RT-PCR reads and lists one entry per CDR3 protein. The table records more than 700,000 distinct CDR3 sequences, 21% of them present only once. CDR3 length: 13 amino acids. The V and J ends lost 2 bases and 5 bases respectively, with 10 bases between them. From germline, CDR1 is SGHTA and CDR2 FQGNSA. This chain joins TRBV7-2 and TRBJ2-7, with a tentative D call TRBD2 (5 bases). Source: PBMCs from blood, taken more than 4 days after vaccination. The clonotype was recovered from a man aged 50-59 years who received an inactivated influenza vaccine. CDR3: CASSLMVRDEQYF. The CDR3 nucleotides are TGTGCCAGCAGCTTAATGGTGAGGGACGAGCAGTACTTC.